These T cell receptor beta chains were read from a single sample in a study of OX40 agonist ivuxolimab in advanced cancers. Clones were read by immunoSEQ multiplex PCR, and TCRdb kept only the in-frame ones, dropping some. The sample lists 70,000 or so clones, around 80% occurring once. The starting material was CD4+ or CD8+ T cells sorted from blood, obtained in a trial of the OX40 agonist ivuxolimab. The receptors here all came from an adult with an advanced solid tumor such as melanoma, head and neck, liver or kidney cancer. The CDR3 runs from the conserved cysteine through the conserved F or W. Size is stated for part of the rows, as once, few or many counts, or as a class when the clone is expanded.

abundance: -
j_gene: TRBJ2-1
v_gene: TRBV23-1
CDR3aa: CASSSDDPDEQFF

abundance: -
j_gene: TRBJ1-1
v_gene: TRBV13
CDR3aa: CASSSQLDRSNTEAFF

abundance: -
j_gene: TRBJ1-4
v_gene: TRBV7-2
CDR3aa: CASSLEGPLVNEKLFF

abundance: -
j_gene: TRBJ1-4
v_gene: TRBV25-1
CDR3aa: CASSELGSAREKLFF

abundance: -
j_gene: TRBJ2-1
v_gene: TRBV6-5
CDR3aa: CASSYAGVSYNEQFF

abundance: -
j_gene: TRBJ1-1
v_gene: TRBV19
CDR3aa: CASSSKVNTEAFF

abundance: -
j_gene: TRBJ1-1
v_gene: TRBV27
CDR3aa: CASRPGQGLMNTEAFF

abundance: -
j_gene: TRBJ1-1
v_gene: TRBV5-1
CDR3aa: CASSLVPGRMNTEAFF

abundance: -
j_gene: TRBJ2-7
v_gene: TRBV10-1
CDR3aa: CASSEARHRGENYEQYF

abundance: -
j_gene: TRBJ2-5
v_gene: TRBV5-1
CDR3aa: CASSLGGLAGSLGTQYF

abundance: -
j_gene: TRBJ1-1
v_gene: TRBV5-1
CDR3aa: CASSPDGNTEAFF

abundance: many
j_gene: TRBJ2-3
v_gene: TRBV6-1
CDR3aa: CASSISLDTQYF

abundance: -
j_gene: TRBJ1-4
v_gene: TRBV7-6
CDR3aa: CASSLDTGREKLFF

abundance: -
j_gene: TRBJ2-1
v_gene: TRBV19
CDR3aa: CASRPGQGSYNEQFF

abundance: -
j_gene: TRBJ2-2
v_gene: TRBV5-4
CDR3aa: CASSLAGQGTGELFF

abundance: -
j_gene: TRBJ1-6
v_gene: TRBV5-4
CDR3aa: CASSAVQGPQSPLHF